Below, one TCR beta chain is given with its context. This entry is derived from a study of identical twins. TCRdb reprocessed the 5' RACE reads with MiXCR, giving one entry per CDR3 protein. The sample consists of 500,000 or so distinct CDR3 sequences, around 14% of them appearing once. This same sample was also taken into another study, of yellow fever vaccine responses in identical twins. Turning to that study: Among the twins, the vaccine T cell response reportedly seemed partly convergent and partly personalized.

The sequence was obtained from a woman aged 18-29 years in good health. The specimen sequenced was CD4+ T cells sorted from blood.

The CDR3 region has the DNA TGTGCCAGCAGCTGGGGGTTAGCTTCCTACAATGAGCAGTTCTTC. It translates to CASSWGLASYNEQFF. This chain uses TRBV11-2 with TRBJ2-1; either TRBD1 or TRBD2 may fit D (5 bases each). This CDR3 region has 15 residues. CDR1 SGHAT and CDR2 FQNNGV come from the germline V gene. Between the trimmed V and J ends, which lost 4 bases and 1 base, there was a span of 11 bases.